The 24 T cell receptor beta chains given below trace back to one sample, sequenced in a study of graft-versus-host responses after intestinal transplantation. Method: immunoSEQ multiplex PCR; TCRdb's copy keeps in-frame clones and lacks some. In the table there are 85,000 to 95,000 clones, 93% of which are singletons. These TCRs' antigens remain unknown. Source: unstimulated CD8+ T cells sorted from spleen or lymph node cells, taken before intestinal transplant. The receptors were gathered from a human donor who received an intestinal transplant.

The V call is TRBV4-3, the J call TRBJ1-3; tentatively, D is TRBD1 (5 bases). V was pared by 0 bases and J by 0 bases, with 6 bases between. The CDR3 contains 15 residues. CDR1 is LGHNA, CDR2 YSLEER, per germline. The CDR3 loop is CASSQDRASGNTIYF. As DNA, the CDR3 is TGCGCCAGCAGCCAAGACAGGGCCTCTGGAAACACCATATATTTT.

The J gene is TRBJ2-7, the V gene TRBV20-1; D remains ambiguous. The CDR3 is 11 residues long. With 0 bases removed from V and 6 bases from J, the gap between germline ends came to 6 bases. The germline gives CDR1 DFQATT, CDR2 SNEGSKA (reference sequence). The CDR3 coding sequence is TGCAGTGCTAGAGATCTAGTCGAGCAGTACTTC. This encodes CSARDLVEQYF.

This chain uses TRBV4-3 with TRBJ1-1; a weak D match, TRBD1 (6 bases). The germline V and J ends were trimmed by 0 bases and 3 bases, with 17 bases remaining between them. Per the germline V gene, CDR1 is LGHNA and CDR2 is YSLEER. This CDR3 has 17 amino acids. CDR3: CASSQDLVGGADTEAFF. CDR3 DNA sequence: TGCGCCAGCAGCCAAGATCTCGTGGGGGGGGCGGACACTGAAGCTTTCTTT.

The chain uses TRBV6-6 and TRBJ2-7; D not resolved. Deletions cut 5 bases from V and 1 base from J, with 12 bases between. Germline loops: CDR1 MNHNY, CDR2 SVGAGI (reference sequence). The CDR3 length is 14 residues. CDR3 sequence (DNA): TGTGCCAGCAGTCTCAACCCGACTTCCTACGAGCAGTACTTC. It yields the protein CASSLNPTSYEQYF.

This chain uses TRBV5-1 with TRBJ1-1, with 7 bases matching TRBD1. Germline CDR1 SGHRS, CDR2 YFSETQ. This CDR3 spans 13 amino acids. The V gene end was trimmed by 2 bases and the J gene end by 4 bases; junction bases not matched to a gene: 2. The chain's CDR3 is CASSLPGGTEAFF. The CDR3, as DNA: TGCGCCAGCAGCTTACCAGGGGGCACTGAAGCTTTCTTT.

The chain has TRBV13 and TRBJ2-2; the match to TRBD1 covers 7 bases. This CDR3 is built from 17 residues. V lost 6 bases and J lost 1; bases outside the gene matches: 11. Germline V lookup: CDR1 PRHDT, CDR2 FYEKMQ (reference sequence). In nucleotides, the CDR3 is TGTGCCAGCAGTCCAATTCCCGGGACAGAGAACACCGGGGAGCTGTTTTTT. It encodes CASSPIPGTENTGELFF. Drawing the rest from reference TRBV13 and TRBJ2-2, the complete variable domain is AAGVIQSPRHLIKEKRETATLKCYPIPRHDTVYWYQQGPGQDPQFLISFYEKMQSDKGSIPDRFSAQQFSDYHSELNMSSLELGDSALYFCASSPIPGTENTGELFFGEGSRLTVL.

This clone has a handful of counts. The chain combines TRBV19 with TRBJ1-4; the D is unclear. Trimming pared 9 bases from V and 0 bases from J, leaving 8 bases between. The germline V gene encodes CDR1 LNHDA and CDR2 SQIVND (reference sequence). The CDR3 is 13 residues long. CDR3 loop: CARLRATNEKLFF. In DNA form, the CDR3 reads TGTGCCAGACTGAGGGCAACTAATGAAAAACTGTTTTTT.

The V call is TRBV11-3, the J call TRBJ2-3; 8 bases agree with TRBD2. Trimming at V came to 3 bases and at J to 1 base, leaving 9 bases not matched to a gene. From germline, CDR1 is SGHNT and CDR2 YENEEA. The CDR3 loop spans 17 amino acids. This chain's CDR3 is CASSLAWGAGGTDTQYF. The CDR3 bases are TGTGCCAGCAGCTTGGCGTGGGGAGCGGGGGGCACAGATACGCAGTATTTT.

The CDR3 region is CAWSWTGDTQYF. CDR3 DNA sequence: TGTGCCTGGAGCTGGACAGGAGATACGCAGTATTTT. This chain uses TRBV30 with TRBJ2-3; 7 bases agree with TRBD1. Germline CDR1 GTSNPN, CDR2 SVGIG (reference sequence). The J segment lost 5 bases and the V segment lost 3 bases, leaving 2 bases of the junction unmatched. This CDR3 is built from 12 residues.

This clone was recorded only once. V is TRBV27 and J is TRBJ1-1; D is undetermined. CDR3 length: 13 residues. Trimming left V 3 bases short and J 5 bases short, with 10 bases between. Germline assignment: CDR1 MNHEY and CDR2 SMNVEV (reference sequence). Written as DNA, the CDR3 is TGTGCCAGCAGTTTGGGAGTAGGAACTGAAGCTTTCTTT. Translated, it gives CASSLGVGTEAFF.

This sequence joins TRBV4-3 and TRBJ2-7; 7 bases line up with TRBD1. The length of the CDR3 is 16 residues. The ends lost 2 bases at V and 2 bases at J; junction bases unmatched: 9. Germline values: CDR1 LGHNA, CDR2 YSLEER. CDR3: CASSQQAGGAPYEQYF. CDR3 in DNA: TGCGCCAGCAGCCAACAGGCAGGGGGAGCCCCCTACGAGCAGTACTTC.

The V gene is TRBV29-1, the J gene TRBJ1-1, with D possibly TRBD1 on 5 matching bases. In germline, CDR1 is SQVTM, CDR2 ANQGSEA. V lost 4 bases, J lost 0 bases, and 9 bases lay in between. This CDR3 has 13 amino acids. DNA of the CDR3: TGCAGCGTTGGGACATCCCTGAACACTGAAGCTTTCTTT. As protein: CSVGTSLNTEAFF. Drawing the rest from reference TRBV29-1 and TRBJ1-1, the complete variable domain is SAVISQKPSRDICQRGTSLTIQCQVDSQVTMMFWYRQQPGQSLTLIATANQGSEATYESGFVIDKFPISRPNLTFSTLTVSNMSPEDSSIYLCSVGTSLNTEAFFGQGTRLTVV.

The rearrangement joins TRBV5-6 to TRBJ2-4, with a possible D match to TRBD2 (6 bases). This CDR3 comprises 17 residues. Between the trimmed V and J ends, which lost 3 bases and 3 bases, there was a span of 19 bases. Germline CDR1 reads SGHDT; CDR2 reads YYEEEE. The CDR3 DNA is TGTGCCAGCAGCTCCCTCTGGGGGGTAGAAGGCAAAAACATTCAGTACTTC. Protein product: CASSSLWGVEGKNIQYF.

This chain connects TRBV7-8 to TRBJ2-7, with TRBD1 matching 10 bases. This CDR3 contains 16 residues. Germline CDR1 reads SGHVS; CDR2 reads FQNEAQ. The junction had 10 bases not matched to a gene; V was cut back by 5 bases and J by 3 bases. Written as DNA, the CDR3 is TGTGCCAGCAGCAAGGGGACAGGGGAATTACTCTACGAGCAGTACTTC. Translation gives CASSKGTGELLYEQYF.

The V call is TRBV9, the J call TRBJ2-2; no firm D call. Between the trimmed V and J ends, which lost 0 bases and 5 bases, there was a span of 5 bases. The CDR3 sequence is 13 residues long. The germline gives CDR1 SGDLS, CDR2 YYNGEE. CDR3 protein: CASSVDETGELFF. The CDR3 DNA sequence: TGTGCCAGCAGCGTAGATGAGACCGGGGAGCTGTTTTTT.

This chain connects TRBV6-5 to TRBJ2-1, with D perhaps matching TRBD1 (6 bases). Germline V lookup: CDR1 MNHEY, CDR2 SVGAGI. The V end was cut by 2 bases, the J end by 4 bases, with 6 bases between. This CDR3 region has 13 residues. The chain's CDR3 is CASSYQGYNEQFF. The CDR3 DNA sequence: TGTGCCAGCAGTTACCAGGGGTACAATGAGCAGTTCTTC.

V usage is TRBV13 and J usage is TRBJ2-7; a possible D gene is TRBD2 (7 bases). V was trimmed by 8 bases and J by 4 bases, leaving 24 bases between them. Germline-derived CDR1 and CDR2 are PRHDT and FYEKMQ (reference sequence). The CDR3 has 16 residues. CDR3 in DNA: TGTGCCAGCTCTTTTGGGGTAAGGGGGGGGTTTTACGAGCAGTACTTC. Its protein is CASSFGVRGGFYEQYF. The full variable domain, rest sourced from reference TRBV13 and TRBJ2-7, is AAGVIQSPRHLIKEKRETATLKCYPIPRHDTVYWYQQGPGQDPQFLISFYEKMQSDKGSIPDRFSAQQFSDYHSELNMSSLELGDSALYFCASSFGVRGGFYEQYFGPGTRLTVT.

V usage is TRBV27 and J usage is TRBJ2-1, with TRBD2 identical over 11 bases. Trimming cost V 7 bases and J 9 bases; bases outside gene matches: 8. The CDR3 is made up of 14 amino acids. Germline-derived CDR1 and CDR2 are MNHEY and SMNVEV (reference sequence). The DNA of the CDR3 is TGTGCCAGCACCCTAGCGGGGGGAGTGGGTGAGCAGTTCTTC. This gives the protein CASTLAGGVGEQFF.

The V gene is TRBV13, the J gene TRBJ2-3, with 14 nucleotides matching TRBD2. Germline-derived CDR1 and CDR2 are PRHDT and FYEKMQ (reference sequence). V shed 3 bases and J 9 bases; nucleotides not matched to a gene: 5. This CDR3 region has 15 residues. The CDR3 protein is CASSLTSGGVSTQYF. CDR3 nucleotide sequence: TGTGCCAGCAGCTTGACTAGCGGGGGGGTATCCACGCAGTATTTT.

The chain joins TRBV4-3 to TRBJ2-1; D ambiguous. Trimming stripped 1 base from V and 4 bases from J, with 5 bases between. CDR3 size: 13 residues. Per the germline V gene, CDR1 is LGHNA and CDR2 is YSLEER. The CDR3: CASSQGSYNEQFF. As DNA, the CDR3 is TGCGCCAGCAGCCAAGGCAGTTACAATGAGCAGTTCTTC.

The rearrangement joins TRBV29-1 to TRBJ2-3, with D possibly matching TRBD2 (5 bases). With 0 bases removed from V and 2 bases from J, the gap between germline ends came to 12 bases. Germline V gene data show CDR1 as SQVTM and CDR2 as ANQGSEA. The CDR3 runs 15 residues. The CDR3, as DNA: TGCAGCGTTGAAGACGAGGGAGAGGTCACAGATACGCAGTATTTT. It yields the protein CSVEDEGEVTDTQYF.

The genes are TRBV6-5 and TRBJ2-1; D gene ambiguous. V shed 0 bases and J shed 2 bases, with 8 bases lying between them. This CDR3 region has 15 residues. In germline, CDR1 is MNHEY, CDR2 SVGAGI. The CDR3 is CASSYSNSPYNEQFF. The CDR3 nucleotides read TGTGCCAGCAGTTACTCCAACTCCCCCTACAATGAGCAGTTCTTC.

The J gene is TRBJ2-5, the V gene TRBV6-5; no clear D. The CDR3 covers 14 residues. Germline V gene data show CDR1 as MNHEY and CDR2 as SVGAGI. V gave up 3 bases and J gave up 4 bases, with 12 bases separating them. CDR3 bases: TGTGCCAGCAGTTATAGCCCTCTTGGAGAGACCCAGTACTTC. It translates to CASSYSPLGETQYF.

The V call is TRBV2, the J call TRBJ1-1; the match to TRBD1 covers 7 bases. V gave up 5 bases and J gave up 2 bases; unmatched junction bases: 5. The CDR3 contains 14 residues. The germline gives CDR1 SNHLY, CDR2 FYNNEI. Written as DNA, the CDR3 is TGTGCCAGCAGTACGGGGACAGCCAACACTGAAGCTTTCTTT. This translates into CASSTGTANTEAFF.